This TCR beta chain was recorded in a study of T-cell memory formation after mild COVID-19. MiXCR, run by TCRdb on the 5' RACE reads, gives a single entry per CDR3 protein. The sample contains about 120,000 distinct CDR3 sequences, about 15% of which appear only once. The germline CDR1 and CDR2 sequences are SGHTA and FQGNSA. The V and J ends lost 4 bases and 2 bases, in that order; junction bases with no gene match: 8. This CDR3 has 17 amino acids. The sample consisted of PBMCs or a T cell subset sorted from them (not recorded which). The clonotype originates from an adult woman who had mild COVID-19 (a few samples of this study predate the infection). Cell type and time point are not known. The chain joins TRBV7-2 to TRBJ2-6; 7 bases agree with TRBD1. The CDR3 spells CASSSIGQGAGANVLTF. The DNA for the CDR3 is TGTGCCAGCAGCTCGATTGGCCAGGGGGCTGGGGCCAACGTCCTGACTTTC.